The 3 T cell receptor beta chains below come from one sample, sequenced in a study of blood T cell repertoires in COVID-19. Generated by immunoSEQ multiplex PCR, the TCRdb table keeps only in-frame clones and is missing some. The table shows about 40,000 clones, with over 75% occurring only once. The sequencing input was peripheral blood. These receptors were taken from a woman in her seventies with acute or convalescent COVID-19.

This clone turned up a few times. The V gene is TRBV29-1, the J gene TRBJ2-1; TRBD2 aligns across 13 bases. Germline V lookup: CDR1 SQVTM, CDR2 ANQGSEA. Trimming at V came to 3 bases and at J to 9 bases, leaving 14 bases not matched to a gene. The CDR3 extends over 17 amino acids. In nucleotides, the CDR3 is TGCAGCGTTGAGCCGACTAGCGGGAGGTTCCTTTATATTGAGCAGTTCTTC. It specifies CSVEPTSGRFLYIEQFF.

This clone was counted between two and nine times. The CDR3 spells CASSGGNTGELFF. CDR3 in DNA: TGTGCCAGTAGCGGGGGAAACACCGGGGAGCTGTTTTTT. The J gene is TRBJ2-2, the V gene TRBV27; 9 positions match TRBD2. The germline V gene has CDR1 MNHEY and CDR2 SMNVEV (reference sequence). After removal of 9 bases from V and 2 bases from J, the junction contained 1 base not matched to a gene. This CDR3 region has 13 residues.

This clone was seen a handful of times. V is TRBV6-6 and J is TRBJ1-1; D is perhaps TRBD1 (5 bases). This CDR3 is 13 amino acids long. V lost 0 bases and J 5 bases, leaving 7 bases between the germline ends. Germline values: CDR1 MNHNY, CDR2 SVGAGI (reference sequence). The CDR3 protein is CASSYSRGTEAFF. The CDR3 nucleotides are TGTGCCAGCAGTTACTCTCGGGGGACTGAAGCTTTCTTT.